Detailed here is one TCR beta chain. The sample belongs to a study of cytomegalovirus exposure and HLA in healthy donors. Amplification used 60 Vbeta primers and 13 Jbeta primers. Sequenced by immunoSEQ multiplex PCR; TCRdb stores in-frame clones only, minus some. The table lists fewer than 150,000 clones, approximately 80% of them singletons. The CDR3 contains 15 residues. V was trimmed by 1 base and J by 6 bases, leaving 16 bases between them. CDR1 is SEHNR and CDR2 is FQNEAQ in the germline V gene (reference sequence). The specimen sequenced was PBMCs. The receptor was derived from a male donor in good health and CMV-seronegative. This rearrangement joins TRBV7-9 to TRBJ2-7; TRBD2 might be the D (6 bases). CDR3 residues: CASSLEGAGRGEQYF. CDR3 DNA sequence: TGTGCCAGCAGCTTAGAGGGAGCGGGTCGCGGCGAGCAGTACTTC.